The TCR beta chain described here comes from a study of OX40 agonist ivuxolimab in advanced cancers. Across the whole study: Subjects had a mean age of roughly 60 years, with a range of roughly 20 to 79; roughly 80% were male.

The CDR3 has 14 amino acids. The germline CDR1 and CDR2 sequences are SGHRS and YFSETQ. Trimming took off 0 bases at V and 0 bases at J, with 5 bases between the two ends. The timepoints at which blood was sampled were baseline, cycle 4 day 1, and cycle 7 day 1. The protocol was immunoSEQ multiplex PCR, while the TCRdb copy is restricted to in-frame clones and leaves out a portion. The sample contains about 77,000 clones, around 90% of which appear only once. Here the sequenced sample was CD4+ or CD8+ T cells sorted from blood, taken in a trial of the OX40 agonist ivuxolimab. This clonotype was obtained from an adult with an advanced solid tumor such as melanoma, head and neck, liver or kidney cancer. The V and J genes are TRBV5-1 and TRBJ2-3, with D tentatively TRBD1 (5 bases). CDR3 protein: CASSLGQSTDTQYF. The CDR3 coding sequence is TGCGCCAGCAGCTTGGGACAGAGCACAGATACGCAGTATTTT.